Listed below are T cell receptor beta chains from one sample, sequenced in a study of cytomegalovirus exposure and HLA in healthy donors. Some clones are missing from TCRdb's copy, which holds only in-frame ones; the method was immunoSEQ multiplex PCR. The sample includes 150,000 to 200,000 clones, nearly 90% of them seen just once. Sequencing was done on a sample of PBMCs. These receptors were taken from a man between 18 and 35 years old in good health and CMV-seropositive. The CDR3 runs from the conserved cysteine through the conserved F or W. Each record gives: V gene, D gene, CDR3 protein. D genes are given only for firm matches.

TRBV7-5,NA,CAPKRGQGYLGEQFF
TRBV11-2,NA,CASSLNGQGNWETQYF
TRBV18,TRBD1,CASSPMDRVNTEAFF
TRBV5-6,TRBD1,CASTLGQGVVETQYF
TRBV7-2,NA,CASSIQGRYSNQPQHF
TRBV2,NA,CASSDGWPVREQFF
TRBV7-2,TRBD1,CASSRDRGYEKLFF
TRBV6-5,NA,CATRFVGRNQPQHF
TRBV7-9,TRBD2,CASSSYSGREVYEQYF
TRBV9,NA,CASSPNRAASYEQYF
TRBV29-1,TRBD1,CSVGGDRGTNEKLFF
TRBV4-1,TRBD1,CASSRFPGTGPNYGYTF
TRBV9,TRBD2,CASSGKRGAGDFYEQYF
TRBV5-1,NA,CASSLGGRNTQYF
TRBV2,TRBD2,CASSVTSGETQYF
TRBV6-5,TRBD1,CASRGGQGNQPQHF
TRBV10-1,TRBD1,CASSAGGWYEQYF
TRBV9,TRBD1,CASSQVQGSSEQYF
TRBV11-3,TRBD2,CASSLAEQVVGRADTQYF
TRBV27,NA,CASSPSQYF
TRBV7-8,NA,CASSPRTDNEQFF
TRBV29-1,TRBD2,CSVVISGRGEQYF
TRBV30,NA,CAWSVGGLNQETQYF
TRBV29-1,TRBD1,CSVRSDRDEKLFF
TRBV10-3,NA,CAISESPGRAFF
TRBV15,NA,CATSRDPGTYEQYF
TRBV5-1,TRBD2,CASSLGGTSGTYEQYF
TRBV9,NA,CASSVSGIAGYTF
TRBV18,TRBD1,CASSPQGAGYGYTF
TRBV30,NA,CAWSTTPEGSYGYTF
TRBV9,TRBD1,CASSVDRGNYGYTF
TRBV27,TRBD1,CASSLLRDRGTYEQYF
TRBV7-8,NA,CASSLGTDGTGELFF
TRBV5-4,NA,CASSLVSSEQFF
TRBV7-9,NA,CASSPPMSYEQYF
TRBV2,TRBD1,CASSEVGTDNYNEQFF
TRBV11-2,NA,CASSLVVEGSGWTDTQYF
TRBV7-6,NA,CASSPGGLRLSYNEQFF
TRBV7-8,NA,CASSARGGGTEAFF
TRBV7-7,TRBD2,CASSPQGLAGADTQYF
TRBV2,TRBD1,CASNGQGMWETQYF
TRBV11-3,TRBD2,CASSQASGEDTQYF
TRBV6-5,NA,CASSYRRAHDQPQHF
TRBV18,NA,CASSPEAGDEQFF
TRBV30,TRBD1,CAWNQGQGNEKLFF
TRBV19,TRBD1,CASSTRDRGSSNQPQHF
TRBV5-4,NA,CASSLGGYRKSTDTQYF